This entry lists 30 T cell receptor beta chains sequenced from one sample in a study of blood T cell repertoires in COVID-19. Assay: immunoSEQ multiplex PCR; the TCRdb copy retains only in-frame clones and omits some. Of tens of thousands of clones in the sample, more than 65% are singletons; the top ten hold 25% to 30%. Sequencing was done on a sample of peripheral blood. The source of these receptors is an elderly woman with active or convalescent COVID-19.

The rearrangement uses TRBV6-6 and TRBJ1-1, with a possible D match to TRBD1 (6 bases). Germline CDR1 reads MNHNY; CDR2 reads SVGAGI (reference sequence). The CDR3 totals 13 residues. Trimming pared 9 bases from V and 0 bases from J, leaving 11 bases between. DNA of the CDR3: TGTGCCAGTCAGGACAGCATGAACACTGAAGCTTTCTTT. It codes for CASQDSMNTEAFF.

The chain has TRBV7-9 and TRBJ1-2, with D possibly being TRBD1 (6 bases). CDR3 length: 15 amino acids. CDR1 is SEHNR, CDR2 FQNEAQ, per germline (reference sequence). Trimming took 3 bases from V and 13 from J, leaving 24 bases between them. The CDR3 nucleotides are TGTGCCAGCAGCTTCGCGGGCGTTCGGGGGGGCAGCTTCACCTTC. Translating it yields CASSFAGVRGGSFTF.

This chain links TRBV5-6 with TRBJ2-3; 9 bases fit TRBD1. The CDR3 contains 16 residues. CDR1 is SGHDT, CDR2 YYEEEE, per germline. The V gene end was trimmed by 4 bases and the J gene end by 5 bases; junction bases not matched to a gene: 11. CDR3 amino acids: CASSTPLGTGQDTQYF. The CDR3 DNA sequence: TGTGCCAGCAGCACCCCATTAGGGACAGGGCAAGATACGCAGTATTTT.

The rearrangement uses TRBV6-1 and TRBJ1-5, with 8 positions matching TRBD1. With V trimmed by 2 bases and J by 3 bases, 3 bases remained unmatched. Germline CDR1 MNHNS, CDR2 SASEGT. The CDR3 length is 15 residues. The DNA for the CDR3 is TGTGCCAGCAGTGAAACAGGGGGGGACAATCAGCCCCAGCATTTT. Amino acid sequence: CASSETGGDNQPQHF.

The chain combines TRBV2 with TRBJ1-2; maybe TRBD1 (5 bases). Trimming took 3 bases from V and 5 from J, leaving 7 bases between them. This CDR3 region has 12 residues. The germline CDR1 and CDR2 sequences are SNHLY and FYNNEI. CDR3 nucleotides: TGTGCCAGCAGTGACAGGGTTTATGGCTACACCTTC. This translates into CASSDRVYGYTF.

The rearrangement joins TRBV30 to TRBJ1-5; D remains ambiguous. CDR3 length: 12 amino acids. V was shortened by 3 bases and J by 6 bases, with 9 bases between the two germline ends. Per the germline V gene, CDR1 is GTSNPN and CDR2 is SVGIG (reference sequence). The CDR3, as DNA: TGTGCCTGGAGCCCAGCGGGTCAGCCCCAGCATTTT. It yields the protein CAWSPAGQPQHF.

V usage is TRBV29-1 and J usage is TRBJ1-1; D gene ambiguous. CDR3 length: 11 amino acids. The V gene lost 5 bases and the J gene lost 6 bases, with 10 bases spanning the gap. Germline assignment: CDR1 SQVTM and CDR2 ANQGSEA. CDR3 nucleotides: TGCAGCGTTAAGGAGGAGGCTGAAGCTTTCTTT. Encoded protein: CSVKEEAEAFF.

The V call is TRBV2, the J call TRBJ2-2, with D tentatively TRBD2 (5 bases). Trimming removed 6 bases from V and 4 bases from J, with 9 bases in between. In germline, CDR1 is SNHLY, CDR2 FYNNEI. The CDR3 extends over 13 amino acids. As DNA, the CDR3 is TGTGCCAGCAGGGTAGCGAGCACCGGGGAGCTGTTTTTT. Protein: CASRVASTGELFF.

The V call is TRBV6-4, the J call TRBJ1-2, with D maybe TRBD1 (6 bases). V was pared by 8 bases and J by 6 bases, with 19 bases between. CDR3 size: 14 residues. Looked up from germline, CDR1 is MRHNA and CDR2 is SNTAGT. The chain's CDR3 is CASPVRGPLDGYTF. The CDR3 DNA follows: TGTGCCAGCCCGGTGCGGGGGCCGCTCGATGGCTACACCTTC.

The rearrangement joins TRBV5-6 to TRBJ2-1; the D gene is possibly TRBD2 (6 bases). CDR3 size: 17 residues. V was shortened by 3 bases and J by 4 bases, with 20 bases between the two germline ends. Germline assignment: CDR1 SGHDT and CDR2 YYEEEE. CDR3 DNA: TGTGCCAGCAGCTCTCCGAGGCGGGACTCTTTGTACAATGAGCAGTTCTTC. Translation: CASSSPRRDSLYNEQFF.

This chain connects TRBV9 to TRBJ1-1, with 10 bases matching TRBD1. Germline CDR1 reads SGDLS; CDR2 reads YYNGEE. The CDR3 is 17 residues long. Trimming cost V 3 bases and J 2 bases; bases outside gene matches: 10. The CDR3 DNA reads TGTGCCAGCAGCGGCGACAGGGGGCATGGGGGTAACACTGAAGCTTTCTTT. This translates into CASSGDRGHGGNTEAFF.

The chain couples TRBV5-1 to TRBJ1-1; TRBD1 might be the D (6 bases). Trimming left V 1 base short and J 1 base short, with 8 bases between. The CDR3 is 14 amino acids. The germline V gene has CDR1 SGHRS and CDR2 YFSETQ. Here the CDR3 reads CASSLWGQNTEAFF. CDR3 DNA sequence: TGCGCCAGCAGCTTGTGGGGGCAGAACACTGAAGCTTTCTTT.

The rearrangement links TRBV9 to TRBJ1-2, with 7 positions matching TRBD1. Germline CDR1 is SGDLS and CDR2 is YYNGEE. After removal of 3 bases from V and 3 bases from J, the junction contained 5 bases not matched to a gene. The CDR3 length is 14 residues. CDR3 loop: CASSERQGDYGYTF. In DNA, the CDR3 is TGTGCCAGCAGCGAAAGACAGGGAGACTATGGCTACACCTTC.

The CDR3 sequence: CASSQASTGGRDTEAFF. The CDR3, as DNA: TGCGCCAGCAGCCAAGCGTCCACAGGGGGCCGGGACACTGAAGCTTTCTTT. The chain has TRBV4-3 and TRBJ1-1; TRBD1 matches 9 bases. V was clipped by 1 base and J by 3 bases; unmatched bases: 9. Germline V gene sequence: CDR1 LGHNA, CDR2 YSLEER. CDR3 size: 17 residues.

The rearrangement joins TRBV9 to TRBJ1-2; TRBD1 aligns across 7 bases. Trimming removed 4 bases from V and 3 bases from J; junction bases left unmatched: 6. Germline V gives CDR1 SGDLS, CDR2 YYNGEE. This CDR3 is built from 14 residues. In DNA, the CDR3 is TGTGCCAGCAGCTCGAACAGGGGCGACTATGGCTACACCTTC. It codes for CASSSNRGDYGYTF.

This chain joins TRBV25-1 and TRBJ2-7; D possibly corresponds to TRBD1 (6 bases). The CDR3 loop spans 12 amino acids. V lost 5 bases and J 7 bases, leaving 12 bases between the germline ends. CDR1 and CDR2 from the germline V gene are MGHDK and SYGVNS. CDR3 in amino acids: CASSKQGNEQYF. The CDR3 DNA sequence: TGTGCCAGCAGTAAACAGGGAAATGAGCAGTACTTC.

The V gene is TRBV7-9, the J gene TRBJ1-2; D perhaps matches TRBD1 (6 bases). This CDR3 is 15 amino acids long. The V end was cut by 1 base, the J end by 7 bases, with 16 bases between. Germline V gives CDR1 SEHNR, CDR2 FQNEAQ (reference sequence). CDR3 nucleotide sequence: TGTGCCAGCAGCTTAGGGGCCAGTGGCAGGGGTGGCTACACCTTC. The encoded protein is CASSLGASGRGGYTF.

The chain carries TRBV19 and TRBJ2-5; TRBD1 matches 7 bases. Germline trimming cut 7 bases from V and 1 base from J; bases unmatched to any gene: 6. Germline CDR1 is LNHDA and CDR2 is SQIVND (reference sequence). CDR3 length equals 14 residues. CDR3 sequence reads: CASKGTAPQETQYF. The CDR3 DNA sequence: TGTGCCAGTAAGGGGACAGCGCCCCAAGAGACCCAGTACTTC. Full variable domain (missing parts from reference TRBV19 and TRBJ2-5): DGGITQSPKYLFRKEGQNVTLSCEQNLNHDAMYWYRQDPGQGLRLIYYSQIVNDFQKGDIAEGYSVSREKKESFPLTVTSAQKNPTAFYLCASKGTAPQETQYFGPGTRLLVL.

The chain links TRBV9 to TRBJ2-7; a weak D match, TRBD1 (6 bases). Germline-derived CDR1 and CDR2 are SGDLS and YYNGEE. The CDR3 runs to 11 residues. V lost 3 bases to trimming and J lost 10 bases, with 11 bases between them. For the CDR3, the DNA is TGTGCCAGCAGCGACCCAGGGGCCCAGTACTTC. Translated, it gives CASSDPGAQYF.

J is TRBJ1-2 and V is TRBV30; D gene unclear. The CDR3 has 12 residues. The V gene lost 3 bases and the J gene lost 4 bases, with 9 bases spanning the gap. The germline CDR1 and CDR2 sequences are GTSNPN and SVGIG (reference sequence). CDR3 coding DNA: TGTGCCTGGAGGTTGAGCGCCTATGGCTACACCTTC. It is translated as CAWRLSAYGYTF.

This clone was observed a handful of times. The chain is built from TRBV7-2 and TRBJ1-6; no clear D gene. Germline V gene data show CDR1 as SGHTA and CDR2 as FQGNSA. This CDR3 comprises 14 residues. The V end lost 0 bases, the J end lost 8 bases, and 8 bases lay between the germline ends. Here the CDR3 reads CASSLAQVDSPLHF. CDR3 coding DNA: TGTGCCAGCAGCTTAGCGCAGGTAGATTCACCCCTCCACTTT.

The chain combines TRBV28 with TRBJ1-1, with 8 bases that match TRBD1. The CDR3 length is 15 residues. Germline CDR1 is MDHEN and CDR2 is SYDVKM. With 8 bases clipped from V and 5 bases from J, the junction kept 13 bases outside the gene matches. The CDR3 coding sequence is TGTGCCAGCCCTCCAGGGGGCTCATACAGGACTGAAGCTTTCTTT. Translated: CASPPGGSYRTEAFF.

J is TRBJ2-3 and V is TRBV24-1; TRBD1 is a possible D gene (5 bases). This CDR3 has 11 amino acids. Germline V gene sequence: CDR1 KGHDR, CDR2 SFDVKD. Trimming pared 9 bases from V and 6 bases from J, leaving 9 bases between. The DNA of the CDR3 is TGTGCCACCGGGGCTCGGGATACGCAGTATTTT. As protein: CATGARDTQYF.

This clone was observed a single time. DNA for the CDR3: TGTGCCAGCAGCCAAGCGGCCGAGGGACAGCTAGAAGCTTTCTTT. Encoded protein: CASSQAAEGQLEAFF. The chain carries TRBV3-1 (or the pseudogene TRBV3-2) and TRBJ1-1; the match to TRBD1 covers 7 bases. The CDR3 has 15 residues. CDR1 is LGHDT, CDR2 YNNKEL, per germline (reference sequence). V dropped 1 base and J dropped 8; count of bases not matched to a gene: 10.

The chain recombines TRBV10-3 with TRBJ2-5; 9 positions match TRBD2. The trim removed 4 bases at V and 5 bases at J, leaving 11 bases unmatched. The CDR3 is 16 residues long. Looked up from germline, CDR1 is ENHRY and CDR2 is SYGVKD. CDR3 coding DNA: TGTGCCATCAGTGCCCGCGGGGGGGGCTTTAGGGAGACCCAGTACTTC. It codes for CAISARGGGFRETQYF.

This chain links TRBV2 with TRBJ2-7; D perhaps matches TRBD1 (6 bases). The CDR3 has 13 amino acids. Germline V CDR1 and CDR2: SNHLY, FYNNEI. V lost 5 bases and J lost 2, with 10 bases in between. In DNA, the CDR3 is TGTGCCAGCAGTTACAGGGCCACCTACGAGCAGTACTTC. It yields the protein CASSYRATYEQYF.

This clone appeared a single time. The junction and the germline gene differ at one end; a read error may be behind it. The rearrangement links TRBV7-7 to TRBJ2-7, with 13 nucleotides matching TRBD2. This CDR3 region has 14 residues. Per the germline V gene, CDR1 is SSHAT and CDR2 is FNYEAQ (reference sequence). As DNA, the CDR3 is TGTGCTAGCAGCCCCGGACTAGCGGGGGACGAGCAGTACTTC. This codes for CASSPGLAGDEQYF.

This chain uses TRBV7-8 with TRBJ2-7, with TRBD2 matching over 11 bases. The V gene end was trimmed by 2 bases and the J gene end by 2 bases; junction bases not matched to a gene: 5. The V gene's germline CDR1 is SGHVS and CDR2 FQNEAQ. CDR3 length: 16 amino acids. The CDR3 DNA sequence: TGTGCCAGCAGCTTATCTATAGCGGGGGGGGCCTACGAGCAGTACTTC. Translation: CASSLSIAGGAYEQYF. Combining the CDR3 with reference TRBV7-8 and TRBJ2-7 gives the whole variable domain GAGVSQSPRYKVAKRGQDVALRCDPISGHVSLFWYQQALGQGPEFLTYFQNEAQLDKSGLPSDRFFAERPEGSVSTLKIQRTQQEDSAVYLCASSLSIAGGAYEQYFGPGTRLTVT.

This clone was seen a few times. V gene TRBV2 combines with J gene TRBJ2-3; 7 nucleotides agree with TRBD1. Per germline, CDR1 SNHLY and CDR2 FYNNEI. V was pared by 9 bases and J by 0 bases, with 9 bases of the junction left unmatched. The length of the CDR3 is 15 residues. CDR3 residues: CARTQGVSSTDTQYF. The CDR3 coding sequence is TGTGCCAGGACTCAGGGGGTTTCTAGCACAGATACGCAGTATTTT.

The chain employs TRBV5-6 and TRBJ1-5; D may be TRBD1 (6 bases). The V gene lost 7 bases and the J gene lost 7 bases, with 15 bases spanning the gap. The germline V gene has CDR1 SGHDT and CDR2 YYEEEE. The CDR3 is 13 residues long. The CDR3: CASGYRDGQPQHF. In nucleotides, the CDR3 is TGTGCCAGCGGATACAGGGACGGACAGCCCCAGCATTTT.